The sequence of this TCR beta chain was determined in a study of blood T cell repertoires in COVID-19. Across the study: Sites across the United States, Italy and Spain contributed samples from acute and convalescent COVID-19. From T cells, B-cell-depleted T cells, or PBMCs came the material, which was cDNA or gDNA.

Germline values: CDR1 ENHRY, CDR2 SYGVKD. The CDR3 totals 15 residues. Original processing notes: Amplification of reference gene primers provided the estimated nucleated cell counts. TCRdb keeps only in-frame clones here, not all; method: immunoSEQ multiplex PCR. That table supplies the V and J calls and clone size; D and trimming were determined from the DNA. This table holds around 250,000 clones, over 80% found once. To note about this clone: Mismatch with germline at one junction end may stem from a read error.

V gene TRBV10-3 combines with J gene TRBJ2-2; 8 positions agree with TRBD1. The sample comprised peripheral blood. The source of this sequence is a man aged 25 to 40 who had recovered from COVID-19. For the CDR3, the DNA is TGTGCCATTAGTGGAACGGGACAGGACACCGGGGAGCTGTTTTTT. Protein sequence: CAISGTGQDTGELFF.